This T cell receptor (beta chain) came from a study of T cell changes during pregnancy in multiple sclerosis. Here immunoSEQ multiplex PCR was the method, and the copy in TCRdb shows in-frame clones only, minus some. Here the sample spans 38,000 or so clones, around 94% being singletons. From germline, CDR1 is SGHDN and CDR2 FVKESK. CDR3 length equals 17 residues. V lost 4 bases, J lost 0 bases, and 19 bases lay in between. The specimen was peripheral blood, collected before pregnancy. The chain recombines TRBV14 with TRBJ2-7, with a weak D call TRBD2 (7 bases). The TCR was taken from a female donor with multiple sclerosis, enrolled in a pregnancy study. CDR3: CASSPLRGGGSSYEQYF. DNA for the CDR3: TGTGCCAGCAGCCCCCTAAGGGGGGGCGGGAGCTCCTACGAGCAGTACTTC.